This T cell receptor (beta chain) comes out of a study of blood T cell repertoires in COVID-19. Background on the study: Acute-phase and convalescent COVID-19 samples originated in the United States, Italy and Spain. In each case, the material was cDNA or gDNA derived from T cells, B-cell-depleted T cells, or PBMCs.

TCRdb keeps only in-frame clones here, not all; method: immunoSEQ multiplex PCR. This sample has roughly 310,000 clones, with approximately 90% found just once. The length of the CDR3 is 15 residues. The V gene's germline CDR1 is SGDLS and CDR2 YYNGEE. V dropped 2 bases and J dropped 6 bases, with 15 bases sitting between them. This clone was recorded once. The TCR sequence derives from a woman between 50 and 59 years old with active or convalescent COVID-19. This chain joins TRBV9 and TRBJ2-1; D is unclear. Sequences were obtained from peripheral blood. The CDR3 here is CASSVLESAANEQFF. CDR3 DNA sequence: TGTGCCAGCAGCGTCCTAGAGTCCGCCGCCAATGAGCAGTTCTTC. Complete variable domain (other parts from reference TRBV9 and TRBJ2-1): DSGVTQTPKHLITATGQRVTLRCSPRSGDLSVYWYQQSLDQGLQFLIQYYNGEERAKGNILERFSAQQFPDLHSELNLSSLELGDSALYFCASSVLESAANEQFFGPGTRLTVL.